What follows are 10 T cell receptor beta chains derived from one specimen sequenced in a study of radiotherapy plus CTLA-4 blockade in lung cancer. Data came from immunoSEQ multiplex PCR; TCRdb stores just in-frame clones and leaves some out. The repertoire holds roughly 54,000 clones, more than 65% seen once, with 3.2% in the top ten. Material: peripheral blood, obtained from a patient treated with radiotherapy plus ipilimumab. The receptors here all came from a human donor with non-small cell lung cancer who had a partial response to radiotherapy plus ipilimumab.

The chain combines TRBV15 with TRBJ1-2; D might be TRBD1 (6 bases). The CDR3 has 15 residues. From germline, CDR1 is LNHNV and CDR2 YYDKDF (reference sequence). Trimming removed 3 bases from V and 7 bases from J, with 18 bases in between. Here the CDR3 reads CATSSEGGGFFGYTF. The CDR3, as DNA: TGTGCCACCAGCAGCGAAGGGGGGGGATTCTTTGGCTACACCTTC.

Written as DNA, the CDR3 is TGTGCCAGCAGCGGGACAGGGGGCAGTGAGACCCAGTACTTC. Amino acids: CASSGTGGSETQYF. The rearrangement links TRBV9 to TRBJ2-5, with 11 bases that match TRBD1. J gave up 5 bases and V 3 bases, and 3 bases lay outside the gene matches. The CDR3 has 14 amino acids. Germline V gives CDR1 SGDLS, CDR2 YYNGEE.

J is TRBJ2-3 and V is TRBV7-9, with D possibly matching TRBD2 (6 bases). V lost 4 bases and J 7 bases, leaving 12 bases between the germline ends. The CDR3 runs to 13 residues. Per germline, CDR1 SEHNR and CDR2 FQNEAQ (reference sequence). The CDR3 is CASSSTSTNTQYF. In nucleotides, the CDR3 is TGTGCCAGCAGCTCGACTAGTACAAATACGCAGTATTTT.

The rearrangement links TRBV4-1 to TRBJ2-5; 8 nucleotides align to TRBD2. Per germline, CDR1 MGHRA and CDR2 YSYEKL. The CDR3 extends over 17 amino acids. V lost 6 bases, J lost 2 bases, and 14 bases stayed unmatched. CDR3 DNA sequence: TGCGCCAGCAGTAGCATGACTAGAAGCGGGGGACAAGAGACCCAGTACTTC. Protein product: CASSSMTRSGGQETQYF.

The rearrangement uses TRBV2 and TRBJ2-1; TRBD1 matches at 7 bases. The CDR3 is 15 residues long. Germline CDR1 and CDR2: SNHLY and FYNNEI. Trimming removed 10 bases from V and 5 bases from J; junction bases left unmatched: 14. The CDR3 coding sequence is TGTGCCACCAGAAGGGGGCTCGGCTTTGACAATGAGCAGTTCTTC. Translated, it gives CATRRGLGFDNEQFF.

The chain carries TRBV10-3 and TRBJ1-2; D not certain. V was pared by 3 bases and J by 3 bases, with 14 bases between. In germline, CDR1 is ENHRY, CDR2 SYGVKD. The CDR3 length is 15 residues. In DNA form, the CDR3 reads TGTGCCATCAGTGATCGTATGCTGGAGGACTATGGCTACACCTTC. Translated, it gives CAISDRMLEDYGYTF.

V is TRBV6-5 and J is TRBJ2-5, with TRBD1 identical over 9 bases. With 5 bases clipped from V and 5 bases from J, the junction kept 9 bases outside the gene matches. The CDR3 runs 15 residues. Looked up from germline, CDR1 is MNHEY and CDR2 is SVGAGI. The CDR3 protein is CASSGGTGSLETQYF. CDR3 bases: TGTGCCAGCAGTGGAGGGACAGGGTCGCTTGAGACCCAGTACTTC.

The chain is built from TRBV6-1 and TRBJ2-3; D possibly corresponds to TRBD1 (5 bases). With 6 bases removed from V and 4 bases from J, the gap between germline ends came to 11 bases. Germline values: CDR1 MNHNS, CDR2 SASEGT. This CDR3 contains 13 residues. CDR3 sequence (DNA): TGTGCCAGCAGACCCAGGGCGGCAGATACGCAGTATTTT. This codes for CASRPRAADTQYF.

This clone turned up a few times. The chain recombines TRBV25-1 with TRBJ2-2, with 8 positions matching TRBD1. This CDR3 is 16 amino acids long. Trimming at V came to 3 bases and at J to 2 bases, leaving 5 bases not matched to a gene. Germline V gene lookup returns CDR1 MGHDK and CDR2 SYGVNS. The CDR3 reads CASSEEGQGNTGELFF. The CDR3, as DNA: TGTGCCAGCAGTGAGGAAGGACAGGGTAACACCGGGGAGCTGTTTTTT.

The chain couples TRBV11-2 to TRBJ1-6; D gene unclear. This CDR3 is 15 amino acids long. Looked up from germline, CDR1 is SGHAT and CDR2 is FQNNGV. V dropped 0 bases and J dropped 7 bases, with 10 bases sitting between them. The CDR3 is CASSLDTAGNSPLHF. CDR3 DNA sequence: TGTGCCAGCAGCTTAGACACCGCCGGGAATTCACCCCTCCACTTT.